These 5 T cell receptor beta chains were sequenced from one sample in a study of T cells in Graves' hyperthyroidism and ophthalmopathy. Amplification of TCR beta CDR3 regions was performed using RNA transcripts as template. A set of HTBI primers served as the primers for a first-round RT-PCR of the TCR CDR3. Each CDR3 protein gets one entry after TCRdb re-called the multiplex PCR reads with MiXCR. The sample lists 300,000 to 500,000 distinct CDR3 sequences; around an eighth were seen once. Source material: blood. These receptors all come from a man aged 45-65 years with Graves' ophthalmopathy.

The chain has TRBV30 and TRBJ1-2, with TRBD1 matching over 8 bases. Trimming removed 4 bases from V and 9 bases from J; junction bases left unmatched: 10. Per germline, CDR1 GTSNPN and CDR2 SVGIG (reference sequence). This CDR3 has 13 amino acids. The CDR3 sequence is CAWTPRQGSRYTF. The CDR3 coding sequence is TGTGCCTGGACCCCCCGACAGGGGTCGCGCTACACCTTC.

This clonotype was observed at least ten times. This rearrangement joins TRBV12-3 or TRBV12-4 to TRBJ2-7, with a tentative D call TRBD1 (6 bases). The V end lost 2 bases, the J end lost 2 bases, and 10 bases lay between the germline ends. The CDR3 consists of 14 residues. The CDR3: CASSLSGDTYEQYF. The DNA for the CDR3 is TGTGCCAGCAGTTTATCAGGGGACACCTACGAGCAGTACTTC.

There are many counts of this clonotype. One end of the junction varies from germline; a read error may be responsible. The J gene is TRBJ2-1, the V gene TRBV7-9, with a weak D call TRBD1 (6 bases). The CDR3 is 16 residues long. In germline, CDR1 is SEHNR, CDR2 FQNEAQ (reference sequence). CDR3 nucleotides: TGTGCCAGCAGCACCAGTAGGACAGCCTATGGTAATGGGCAGTTCTTC. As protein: CASSTSRTAYGNGQFF.

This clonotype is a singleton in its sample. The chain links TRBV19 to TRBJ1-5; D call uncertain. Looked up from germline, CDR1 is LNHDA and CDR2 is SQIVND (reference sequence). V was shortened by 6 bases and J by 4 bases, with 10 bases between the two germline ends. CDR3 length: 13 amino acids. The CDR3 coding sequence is TGTGCCAGTAGCAAGACGTGGAATCAGCCCCAGCATTTT. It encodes CASSKTWNQPQHF.

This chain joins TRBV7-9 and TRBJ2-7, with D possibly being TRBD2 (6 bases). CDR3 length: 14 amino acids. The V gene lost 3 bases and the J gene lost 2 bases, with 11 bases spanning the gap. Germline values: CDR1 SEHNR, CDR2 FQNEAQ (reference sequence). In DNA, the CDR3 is TGTGCCAGCAGCTTGACGCGGAGGGCCTACGAGCAGTACTTC. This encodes CASSLTRRAYEQYF.